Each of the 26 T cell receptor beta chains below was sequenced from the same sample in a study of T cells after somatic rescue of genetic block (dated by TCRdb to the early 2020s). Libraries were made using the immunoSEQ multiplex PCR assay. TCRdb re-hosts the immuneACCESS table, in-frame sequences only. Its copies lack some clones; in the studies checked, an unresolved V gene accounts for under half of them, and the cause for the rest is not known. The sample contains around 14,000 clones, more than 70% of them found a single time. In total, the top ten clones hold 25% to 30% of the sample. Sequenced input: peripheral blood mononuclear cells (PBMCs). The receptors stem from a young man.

CDR3 coding DNA: TGTGCCAGCTTAGAAGCTTTCTTT. As protein: CASLEAFF. The J gene is TRBJ1-1, the V gene TRBV6-6; D is unclear. This CDR3 contains 8 residues. Looked up from germline, CDR1 is MNHNY and CDR2 is SVGAGI (reference sequence). Between the trimmed V and J ends, which lost 8 bases and 8 bases, there was a span of 3 bases.

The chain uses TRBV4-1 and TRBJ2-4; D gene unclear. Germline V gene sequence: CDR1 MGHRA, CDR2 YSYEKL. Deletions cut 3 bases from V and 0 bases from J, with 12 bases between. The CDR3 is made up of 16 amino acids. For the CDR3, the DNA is TGCGCCAGCAGCCAGCTCCTAGGGATAGCCAAAAACATTCAGTACTTC. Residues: CASSQLLGIAKNIQYF.

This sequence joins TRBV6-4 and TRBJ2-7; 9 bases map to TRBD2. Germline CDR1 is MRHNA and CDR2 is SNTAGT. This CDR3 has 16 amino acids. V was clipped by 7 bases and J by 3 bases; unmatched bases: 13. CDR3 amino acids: CASTLRTREGCYEQYF. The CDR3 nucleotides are TGTGCCAGCACCCTCCGGACGCGGGAGGGCTGCTACGAGCAGTACTTC.

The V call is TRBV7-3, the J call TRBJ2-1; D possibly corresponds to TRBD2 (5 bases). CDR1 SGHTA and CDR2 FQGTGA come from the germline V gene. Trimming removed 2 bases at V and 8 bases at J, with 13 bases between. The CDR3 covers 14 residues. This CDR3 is CASSLAPTSYEQFF. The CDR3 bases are TGTGCCAGCAGCTTAGCCCCAACTAGTTATGAGCAGTTCTTC.

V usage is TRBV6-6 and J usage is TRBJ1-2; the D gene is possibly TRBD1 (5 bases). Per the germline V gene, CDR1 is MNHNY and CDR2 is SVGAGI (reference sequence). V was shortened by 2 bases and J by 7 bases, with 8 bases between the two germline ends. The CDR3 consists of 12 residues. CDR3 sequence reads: CASSYGGGGYTF. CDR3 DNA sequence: TGTGCCAGCAGTTACGGCGGGGGTGGCTACACCTTC.

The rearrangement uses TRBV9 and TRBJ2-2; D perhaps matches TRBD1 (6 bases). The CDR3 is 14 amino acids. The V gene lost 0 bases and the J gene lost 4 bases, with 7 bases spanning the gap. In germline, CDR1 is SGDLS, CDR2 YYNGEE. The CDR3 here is CASSVVQGTGELFF. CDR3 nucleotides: TGTGCCAGCAGCGTAGTACAGGGCACCGGGGAGCTGTTTTTT. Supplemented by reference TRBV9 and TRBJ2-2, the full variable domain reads DSGVTQTPKHLITATGQRVTLRCSPRSGDLSVYWYQQSLDQGLQFLIQYYNGEERAKGNILERFSAQQFPDLHSELNLSSLELGDSALYFCASSVVQGTGELFFGEGSRLTVL.

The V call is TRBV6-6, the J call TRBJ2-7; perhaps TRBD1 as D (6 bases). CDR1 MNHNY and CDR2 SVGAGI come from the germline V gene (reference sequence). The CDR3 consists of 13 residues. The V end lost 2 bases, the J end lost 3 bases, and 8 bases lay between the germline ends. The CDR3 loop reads CASSYRDIYEQYF. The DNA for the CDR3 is TGTGCCAGCAGTTACCGGGACATCTACGAGCAGTACTTC.

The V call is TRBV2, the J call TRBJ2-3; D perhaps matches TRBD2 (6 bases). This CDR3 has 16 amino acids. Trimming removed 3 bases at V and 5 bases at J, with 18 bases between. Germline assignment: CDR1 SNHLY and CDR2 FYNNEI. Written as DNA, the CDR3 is TGTGCCAGCAGTGATTGGGAGGCCCCACCACTAGATACGCAGTATTTT. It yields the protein CASSDWEAPPLDTQYF.

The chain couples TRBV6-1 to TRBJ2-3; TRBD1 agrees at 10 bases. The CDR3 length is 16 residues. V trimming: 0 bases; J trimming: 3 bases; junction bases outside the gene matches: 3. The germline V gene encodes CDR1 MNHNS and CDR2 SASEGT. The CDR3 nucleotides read TGTGCCAGCAGTGAAGCGGACAGGGGGGGGACAGATACGCAGTATTTT. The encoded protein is CASSEADRGGTDTQYF.

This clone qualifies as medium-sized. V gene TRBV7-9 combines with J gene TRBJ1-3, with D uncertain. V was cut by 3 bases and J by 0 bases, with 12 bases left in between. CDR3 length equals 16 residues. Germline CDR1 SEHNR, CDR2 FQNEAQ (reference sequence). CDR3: CASSLWPSSSGNTIYF. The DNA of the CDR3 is TGTGCCAGCAGCTTGTGGCCCTCTAGCTCTGGAAACACCATATATTTT.

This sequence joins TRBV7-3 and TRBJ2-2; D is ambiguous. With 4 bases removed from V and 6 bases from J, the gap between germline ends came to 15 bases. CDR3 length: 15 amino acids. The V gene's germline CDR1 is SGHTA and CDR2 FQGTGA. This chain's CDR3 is CASSSTHVTPGELFF. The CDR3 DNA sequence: TGTGCCAGCAGCTCGACCCATGTCACACCCGGGGAGCTGTTTTTT. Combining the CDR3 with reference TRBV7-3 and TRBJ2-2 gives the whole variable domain GAGVSQTPSNKVTEKGKYVELRCDPISGHTALYWYRQSLGQGPEFLIYFQGTGAADDSGLPNDRFFAVRPEGSVSTLKIQRTERGDSAVYLCASSSTHVTPGELFFGEGSRLTVL.

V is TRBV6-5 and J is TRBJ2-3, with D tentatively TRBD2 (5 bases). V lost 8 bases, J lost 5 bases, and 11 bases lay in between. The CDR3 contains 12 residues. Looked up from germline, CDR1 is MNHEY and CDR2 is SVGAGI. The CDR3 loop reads CASQREGDTQYF. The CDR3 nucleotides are TGTGCCAGCCAAAGAGAGGGAGATACGCAGTATTTT.

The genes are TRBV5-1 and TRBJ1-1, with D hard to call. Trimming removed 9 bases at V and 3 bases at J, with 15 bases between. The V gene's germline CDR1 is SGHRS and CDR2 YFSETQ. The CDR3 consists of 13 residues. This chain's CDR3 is CATTRGFDTEAFF. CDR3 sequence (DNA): TGCGCCACCACGAGAGGATTTGACACTGAAGCTTTCTTT.

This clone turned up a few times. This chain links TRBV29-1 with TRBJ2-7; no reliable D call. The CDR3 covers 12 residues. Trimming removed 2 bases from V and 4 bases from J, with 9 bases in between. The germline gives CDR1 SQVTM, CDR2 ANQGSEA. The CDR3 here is CSVETGLYEQYF. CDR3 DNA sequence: TGCAGCGTTGAAACGGGTCTTTACGAGCAGTACTTC.

The CDR3 here is CASTLLLPDRGQETQYF. CDR3 sequence (DNA): TGTGCCAGCACCCTCCTTCTCCCGGACAGGGGCCAAGAGACCCAGTACTTC. The chain couples TRBV27 to TRBJ2-5; TRBD1 aligns across 9 bases. Germline V gene data show CDR1 as MNHEY and CDR2 as SMNVEV (reference sequence). The length of the CDR3 is 17 residues. The J segment lost 1 base and the V segment lost 7 bases, leaving 13 bases of the junction unmatched.

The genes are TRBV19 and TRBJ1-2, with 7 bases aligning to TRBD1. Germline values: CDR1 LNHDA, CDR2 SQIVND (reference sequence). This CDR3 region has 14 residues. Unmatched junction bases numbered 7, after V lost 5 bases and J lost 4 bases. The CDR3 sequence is CASSATGAVYGYTF. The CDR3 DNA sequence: TGTGCCAGTAGTGCCACAGGGGCGGTCTATGGCTACACCTTC.

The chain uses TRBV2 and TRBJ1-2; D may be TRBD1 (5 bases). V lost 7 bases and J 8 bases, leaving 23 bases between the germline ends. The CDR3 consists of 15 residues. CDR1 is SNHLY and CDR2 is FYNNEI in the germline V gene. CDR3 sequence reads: CASILPWGGAEGYTF. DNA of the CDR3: TGTGCCAGCATTCTCCCCTGGGGAGGGGCGGAGGGCTACACCTTC.

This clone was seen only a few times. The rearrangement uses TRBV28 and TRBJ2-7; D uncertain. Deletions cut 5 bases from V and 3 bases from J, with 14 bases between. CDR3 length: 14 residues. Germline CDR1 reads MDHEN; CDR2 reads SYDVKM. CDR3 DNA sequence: TGTGCCAGCAGTCCCCTCCCCACAGTCTACGAGCAGTACTTC. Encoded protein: CASSPLPTVYEQYF.

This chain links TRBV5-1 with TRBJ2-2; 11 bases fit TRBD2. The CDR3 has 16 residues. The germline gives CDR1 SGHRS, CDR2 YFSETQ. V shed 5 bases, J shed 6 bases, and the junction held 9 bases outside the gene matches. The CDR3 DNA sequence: TGCGCCAGCAGTTACCAGACTAGCGGGGCCGCCGGGGAGCTGTTTTTT. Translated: CASSYQTSGAAGELFF.

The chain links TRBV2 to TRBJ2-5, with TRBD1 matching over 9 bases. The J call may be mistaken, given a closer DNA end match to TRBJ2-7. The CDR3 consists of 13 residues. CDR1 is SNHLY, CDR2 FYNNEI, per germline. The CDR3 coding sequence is TGTGCCAGCTCGGGGACAGGGATGAACGAGCAGTACTTC. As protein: CASSGTGMNEQYF.

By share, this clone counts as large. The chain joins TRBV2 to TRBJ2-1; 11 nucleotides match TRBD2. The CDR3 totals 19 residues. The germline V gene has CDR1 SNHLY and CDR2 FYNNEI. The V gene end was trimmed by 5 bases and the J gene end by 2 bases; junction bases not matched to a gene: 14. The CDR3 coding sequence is TGTGCCAGCAGTCCAAGCGCCCCGGGACTAGCGGTGACCTACAATGAGCAGTTCTTC. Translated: CASSPSAPGLAVTYNEQFF.

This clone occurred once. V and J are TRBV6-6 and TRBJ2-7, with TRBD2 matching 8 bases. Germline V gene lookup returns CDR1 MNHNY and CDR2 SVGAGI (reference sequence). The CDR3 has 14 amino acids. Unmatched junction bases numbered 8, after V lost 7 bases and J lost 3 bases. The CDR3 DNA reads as TGTGCCAGCATGGAAAGACTAGCGATCTACGAGCAGTACTTC. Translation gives CASMERLAIYEQYF.

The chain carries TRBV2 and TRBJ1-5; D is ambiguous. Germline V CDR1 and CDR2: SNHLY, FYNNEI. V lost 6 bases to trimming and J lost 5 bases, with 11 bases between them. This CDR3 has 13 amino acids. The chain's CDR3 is CASRIGGYQPQHF. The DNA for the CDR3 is TGTGCCAGCAGGATCGGAGGTTATCAGCCCCAGCATTTT.

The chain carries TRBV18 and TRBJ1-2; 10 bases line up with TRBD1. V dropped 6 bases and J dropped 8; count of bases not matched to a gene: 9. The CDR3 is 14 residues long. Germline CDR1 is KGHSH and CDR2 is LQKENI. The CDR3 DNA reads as TGTGCCAGCTCGCCCTCCGGGACAGGGGCCGGCTACACCTTC. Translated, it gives CASSPSGTGAGYTF.

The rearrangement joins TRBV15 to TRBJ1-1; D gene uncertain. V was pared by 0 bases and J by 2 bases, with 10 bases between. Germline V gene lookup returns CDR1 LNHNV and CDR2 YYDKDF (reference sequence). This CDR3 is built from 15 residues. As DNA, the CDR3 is TGTGCCACCAGCAGAGAGCCTACGGGTAACACTGAAGCTTTCTTT. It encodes CATSREPTGNTEAFF.

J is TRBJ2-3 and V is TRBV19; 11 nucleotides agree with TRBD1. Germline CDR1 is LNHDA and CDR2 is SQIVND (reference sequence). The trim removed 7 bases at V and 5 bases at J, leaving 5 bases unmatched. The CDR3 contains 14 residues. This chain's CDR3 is CASKMDRGRDTQYF. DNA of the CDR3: TGTGCCAGTAAAATGGACAGGGGGCGAGATACGCAGTATTTT.